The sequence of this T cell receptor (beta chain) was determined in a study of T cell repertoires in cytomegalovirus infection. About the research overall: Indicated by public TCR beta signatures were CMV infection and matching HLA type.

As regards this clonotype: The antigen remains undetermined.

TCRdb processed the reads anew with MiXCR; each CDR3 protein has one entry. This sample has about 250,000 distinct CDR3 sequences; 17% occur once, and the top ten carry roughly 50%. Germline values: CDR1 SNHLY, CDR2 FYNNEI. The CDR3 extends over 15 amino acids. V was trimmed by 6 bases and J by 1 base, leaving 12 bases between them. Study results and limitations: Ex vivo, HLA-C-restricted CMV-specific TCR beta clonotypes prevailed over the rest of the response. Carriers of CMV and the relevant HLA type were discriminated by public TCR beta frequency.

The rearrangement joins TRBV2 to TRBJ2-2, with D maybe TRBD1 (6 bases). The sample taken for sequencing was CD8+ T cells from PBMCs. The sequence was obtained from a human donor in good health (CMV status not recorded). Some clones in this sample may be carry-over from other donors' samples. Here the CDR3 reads CASRRGQMNTGELFF. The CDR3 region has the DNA TGTGCCAGCAGAAGAGGACAGATGAACACCGGGGAGCTGTTTTTT. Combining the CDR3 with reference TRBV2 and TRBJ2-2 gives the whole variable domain EPEVTQTPSHQVTQMGQEVILRCVPISNHLYFYWYRQILGQKVEFLVSFYNNEISEKSEIFDDQFSVERPDGSNFTLKIRSTKLEDSAMYFCASRRGQMNTGELFFGEGSRLTVL.